Listed here are 21 T cell receptor beta chains from one sample, sequenced in a study of cytomegalovirus exposure and HLA in healthy donors. Use of 60 Vbeta and 13 Jbeta primers characterized the PCR. Assay used: immunoSEQ multiplex PCR; TCRdb lists only in-frame clones, some missing. The sample has 110,000 or so clones; roughly 80% are singletons. Source material: PBMCs. The receptors derive from a woman aged 18 to 35 in good health and CMV-seronegative.

The chain recombines TRBV11-2 with TRBJ2-3; a possible D gene is TRBD2 (6 bases). Trimming cost V 5 bases and J 3 bases, with 24 bases left between them. The CDR3 has 18 residues. Germline V gene lookup returns CDR1 SGHAT and CDR2 FQNNGV. CDR3 region: CASSLITRPGRGTDTQYF. The CDR3 DNA reads TGTGCCAGCAGCCTCATAACACGGCCCGGGAGAGGTACAGATACGCAGTATTTT.

The chain uses TRBV19 and TRBJ1-1; TRBD1 matches 10 bases. Germline values: CDR1 LNHDA, CDR2 SQIVND (reference sequence). The junction had 9 bases not matched to a gene; V was cut back by 4 bases and J by 4 bases. CDR3 length equals 16 residues. The CDR3 protein is CASSRGDRGGATEAFF. The CDR3 DNA is TGTGCCAGTAGTAGAGGGGACAGGGGAGGGGCCACTGAAGCTTTCTTT.

V and J are TRBV2 and TRBJ2-1; 7 nucleotides align to TRBD2. Germline V CDR1 and CDR2: SNHLY, FYNNEI. The V and J ends lost 11 bases and 7 bases, in that order; junction bases with no gene match: 14. This CDR3 contains 14 residues. CDR3 in amino acids: CAVKGTKSGNEQFF. In DNA, the CDR3 is TGTGCCGTTAAGGGGACTAAGTCAGGAAATGAGCAGTTCTTC.

The gene calls are TRBV5-1 and TRBJ2-1; D might be TRBD2 (6 bases). Trimming removed 2 bases at V and 9 bases at J, with 24 bases between. CDR3 length equals 17 residues. CDR1 is SGHRS, CDR2 YFSETQ, per germline. The CDR3: CASSFRSGLTPSGEQFF. In nucleotides, the CDR3 is TGCGCCAGCAGCTTTCGTAGCGGTTTAACACCCTCGGGTGAGCAGTTCTTC.

The V call is TRBV6-4, the J call TRBJ2-3; TRBD2 matches at 9 bases. Germline values: CDR1 MRHNA, CDR2 SNTAGT. The length of the CDR3 is 14 residues. Trimming cost V 2 bases and J 6 bases; bases outside gene matches: 3. CDR3 DNA sequence: TGTGCCAGCAGTGACGGGACTAGCAGGGATACGCAGTATTTT. This translates into CASSDGTSRDTQYF.

The V gene is TRBV5-4, the J gene TRBJ2-5; 8 positions match TRBD1. The CDR3 runs to 15 residues. Germline V gene data show CDR1 as SGHNT and CDR2 as YYREEE (reference sequence). With 4 bases clipped from V and 0 bases from J, the junction kept 5 bases outside the gene matches. In DNA, the CDR3 is TGTGCCAGCAGCCAGCGGACAGGGTACCAAGAGACCCAGTACTTC. Amino acids: CASSQRTGYQETQYF. Together with reference TRBV5-4 and TRBJ2-5, the CDR3 gives the full variable domain: ETGVTQSPTHLIKTRGQQVTLRCSSQSGHNTVSWYQQALGQGPQFIFQYYREEENGRGNFPPRFSGLQFPNYSSELNVNALELDDSALYLCASSQRTGYQETQYFGPGTRLLVL.

The chain joins TRBV7-8 to TRBJ1-5; D uncertain. The V end was cut by 5 bases, the J end by 5 bases, with 10 bases between. This CDR3 has 13 residues. Per germline, CDR1 SGHVS and CDR2 FQNEAQ. CDR3 residues: CASSPDGYQPQHF. CDR3 DNA sequence: TGTGCCAGCAGCCCCGACGGGTATCAGCCCCAGCATTTT.

The rearrangement links TRBV6-1 to TRBJ1-1; D is possibly TRBD1 (5 bases). The germline V gene encodes CDR1 MNHNS and CDR2 SASEGT. The CDR3 extends over 14 amino acids. V gave up 6 bases and J gave up 3 bases, with 14 bases separating them. CDR3 sequence reads: CASSPRGWDTEAFF. The CDR3 DNA reads as TGTGCCAGCAGCCCCCGGGGGTGGGACACTGAAGCTTTCTTT.

The V and J genes are TRBV6-5 and TRBJ2-3, with 8 bases identical to TRBD2. The CDR3 is 15 amino acids. Trimming removed 5 bases from V and 2 bases from J; junction bases left unmatched: 6. Germline V gene data show CDR1 as MNHEY and CDR2 as SVGAGI. CDR3 bases: TGTGCCAGCAGTGCCCCTAGCGGGCCCACAGATACGCAGTATTTT. Amino acids: CASSAPSGPTDTQYF.

The chain combines TRBV21-1 with TRBJ1-5; TRBD1 is taken as the D call from the table, unchecked against the DNA. TRBV21-1 is a recognized pseudogene. CDR3 length: 19 residues. The CDR3 loop reads CASSSKRDTDIYSNQPQHF. CDR3 bases: TGTGCCAGCAGCTCTAAACGGGACACCGACATTTATAGCAATCAGCCCCAGCATTTT.

This chain connects TRBV6-5 to TRBJ1-4; TRBD1 matches at 7 bases. The CDR3 totals 14 residues. V lost 6 bases, J lost 10 bases, and 11 bases stayed unmatched. CDR1 and CDR2 (germline): MNHEY, SVGAGI. The CDR3 coding sequence is TGTGCCAGCAGGTCGGAGAGGGGGCAGGTAAAACTGTTTTTT. Amino acid sequence: CASRSERGQVKLFF.

The chain carries TRBV6-6 and TRBJ1-1; 10 bases map to TRBD1. The CDR3 has 15 residues. The V and J ends lost 6 bases and 3 bases, in that order; junction bases with no gene match: 7. Germline lookup yields CDR1 MNHNY and CDR2 SVGAGI (reference sequence). The CDR3 loop is CASRLFGTGDTEAFF. The CDR3 coding sequence is TGTGCCAGCAGACTATTCGGGACAGGGGACACTGAAGCTTTCTTT.

V gene TRBV5-1 combines with J gene TRBJ2-4; D possibly corresponds to TRBD1 (6 bases). V was trimmed by 3 bases and J by 2 bases, leaving 15 bases between them. CDR1 is SGHRS and CDR2 is YFSETQ in the germline V gene. The CDR3 extends over 16 amino acids. The CDR3 bases are TGCGCCAGCAGCTCACCGGTAACAGGGTCCAAAAACATTCAGTACTTC. Translation gives CASSSPVTGSKNIQYF.

This rearrangement joins TRBV4-2 to TRBJ2-2; D gene unclear. From germline, CDR1 is LGHNA and CDR2 YNFKEQ. CDR3 length: 13 residues. V was cut by 0 bases and J by 6 bases, with 5 bases left in between. As DNA, the CDR3 is TGTGCCAGCAGCCAAGAGTTATCCGGGGAGCTGTTTTTT. It codes for CASSQELSGELFF.

V gene TRBV6-5 combines with J gene TRBJ1-4; no clear D gene. V shed 2 bases and J shed 7 bases, with 11 bases lying between them. The V gene's germline CDR1 is MNHEY and CDR2 SVGAGI. The CDR3 totals 14 residues. CDR3 in DNA: TGTGCCAGCAGTTACGAGGGCTTGGGTGAAAAACTGTTTTTT. Protein product: CASSYEGLGEKLFF.

This sequence joins TRBV5-5 and TRBJ2-3; possible D gene TRBD1, 5 bases. Germline V gene sequence: CDR1 SGHKS, CDR2 YYEKEE (reference sequence). The CDR3 consists of 17 residues. V was pared by 0 bases and J by 2 bases, with 16 bases between. CDR3 loop: CASSLVGVHLPTDTQYF. CDR3 coding DNA: TGTGCCAGCAGCTTGGTAGGGGTCCACCTACCCACAGATACGCAGTATTTT.

V is TRBV25-1 and J is TRBJ1-2; no definite D call. There are 13 residues in the CDR3. CDR1 is MGHDK and CDR2 is SYGVNS in the germline V gene. V lost 8 bases and J lost 8, with 18 bases in between. The CDR3, as DNA: TGTGCCAGCCGTACATCAGGTTCCCAGGGCTACACCTTC. This encodes CASRTSGSQGYTF.

J is TRBJ2-1 and V is TRBV6-5, with D maybe TRBD2 (6 bases). Trimming took off 7 bases at V and 8 bases at J, with 12 bases between the two ends. Germline CDR1 reads MNHEY; CDR2 reads SVGAGI. The CDR3 is 12 amino acids. Here the CDR3 reads CASTRRGDEQFF. As DNA, the CDR3 is TGTGCCAGCACCCGGCGGGGCGATGAGCAGTTCTTC.

The chain couples TRBV11-2 to TRBJ1-1; D gene uncertain. V lost 6 bases to trimming and J lost 0 bases, with 17 bases between them. In germline, CDR1 is SGHAT, CDR2 FQNNGV. This CDR3 spans 16 amino acids. CDR3 DNA: TGTGCCAGCAGTTCGCGGGGTGATCGGCTGAACACTGAAGCTTTCTTT. Residues: CASSSRGDRLNTEAFF.

The chain carries TRBV27 and TRBJ2-3; no definite D call. This CDR3 is built from 17 residues. Trimming shortened V by 1 base and J by 0 bases, and 14 bases separated the two germline ends. Germline CDR1 reads MNHEY; CDR2 reads SMNVEV (reference sequence). DNA of the CDR3: TGTGCCAGCAGTTTATATGAGCGCGCGACTAGCACAGATACGCAGTATTTT. Encoded protein: CASSLYERATSTDTQYF.

This clone has just one count. This sequence joins TRBV5-8 and TRBJ1-1; TRBD1 agrees at 7 bases. Germline values: CDR1 SGHTS, CDR2 YDEGEE. Trimming at V came to 2 bases and at J to 4 bases, leaving 8 bases not matched to a gene. The length of the CDR3 is 15 residues. The CDR3 here is CASSFSRTGGTEAFF. The CDR3 nucleotides are TGTGCCAGCAGCTTCTCGAGGACAGGAGGCACTGAAGCTTTCTTT.